The entry below gives a single T cell receptor beta chain sequence along with its context. Its antigen is unknown. The protocol was immunoSEQ multiplex PCR, while the TCRdb copy is restricted to in-frame clones and leaves out a portion. The sample lists some 2,500,000 clones, approximately 90% seen once, with 0.37% in the top ten. These data belong to a study of shared clonotypes between healthy human individuals. Study-wide points: Researchers found naive subsets generally carried larger estimated richness than memory subsets.

The clonotype originates from a man between 18 and 35 years old in good health. Some clones in this sample may be carry-over from other donors' samples. Sequences were obtained from naive CD4+ T cells from PBMCs. The subset here: CD45RA+ positively selected.

The CDR3 nucleotides read TGTGCCAGCAGCTTAGAGGTCAATGAGCAGTTCTTC. It codes for CASSLEVNEQFF. The chain recombines TRBV11-2 with TRBJ2-1; D call uncertain. There are 12 residues in the CDR3. Per the germline V gene, CDR1 is SGHAT and CDR2 is FQNNGV. Trimming pared 0 bases from V and 6 bases from J, leaving 3 bases between. The whole variable domain, filled in from reference TRBV11-2 and TRBJ2-1, reads EAGVAQSPRYKIIEKRQSVAFWCNPISGHATLYWYQQILGQGPKLLIQFQNNGVVDDSQLPKDRFSAERLKGVDSTLKIQPAKLEDSAVYLCASSLEVNEQFFGPGTRLTVL.